The next 30 T cell receptor beta chains were all read from a single sample in a study of CD8+CD57+ T cells in acquired aplastic anemia. Patients included in sequencing had previously demonstrated CD8+CD57+ cell expansion by flow cytometry. Genomic DNA acted as the template from which TCR beta VDJ combination and CDR3 sequence profiling were carried out. Using its own MiXCR run on the reads, TCRdb lists one record per CDR3 protein. The sample has roughly 200,000 distinct CDR3 sequences, roughly 65% seen once. The sequenced sample consisted of sorted CD4+, CD8+, or CD8+CD57+ T cells (not recorded which) from PBMCs. These receptors were obtained from a human donor with aplastic anemia.

As for this clonotype: This may stem from a read error, because a much larger clone lies one nucleotide away. CDR3 nucleotides: TGTGCCAGCAGCTTAAAGGGTTCGAAGGCCCAGTACTTC. Translation gives CASSLKGSKAQYF. This chain links TRBV7-3 with TRBJ2-5; D uncertain. Germline V gene lookup returns CDR1 SGHTA and CDR2 FQGTGA. The CDR3 consists of 13 residues. Deletions cut 1 base from V and 9 bases from J, with 12 bases between.

V gene TRBV20-1 combines with J gene TRBJ1-2; possible D gene TRBD1, 5 bases. Germline lookup yields CDR1 DFQATT and CDR2 SNEGSKA (reference sequence). Between the trimmed V and J ends, which lost 1 base and 1 base, there was a span of 7 bases. The CDR3 has 13 residues. The CDR3 loop is CSARAGDNYGYTF. Here the CDR3 DNA reads TGCAGTGCTAGAGCGGGGGATAACTATGGCTACACCTTC.

The chain links TRBV7-8 to TRBJ1-5, with TRBD1 as a possible D gene (6 bases). This CDR3 comprises 15 residues. Trimming pared 3 bases from V and 3 bases from J, leaving 12 bases between. CDR1 is SGHVS and CDR2 is FQNEAQ in the germline V gene. In nucleotides, the CDR3 is TGTGCCAGCAGCTTGGAACAGGGATACAATCAGCCCCAGCATTTT. Protein product: CASSLEQGYNQPQHF.

This clonotype was observed many times. This chain links TRBV12-3 or TRBV12-4 with TRBJ1-2; possible D gene TRBD1, 5 bases. Trimming removed 3 bases at V and 7 bases at J, with 12 bases between. CDR3 length: 13 residues. The DNA of the CDR3 is TGTGCCAGCAGTTTTGGGGGATCAAGTGGCTACACCTTC. Translation gives CASSFGGSSGYTF.

J is TRBJ2-1 and V is TRBV7-7; D unclear. Germline-derived CDR1 and CDR2 are SSHAT and FNYEAQ (reference sequence). CDR3 size: 12 residues. V lost 2 bases and J lost 8, with 7 bases in between. The DNA for the CDR3 is TGTGCCAGCAGCTTAAGCAGGCATGAGCAGTTCTTC. Its protein product is CASSLSRHEQFF. Full variable domain (remainder filled in from reference TRBV7-7 and TRBJ2-1): GAGVSQSPRYKVTKRGQDVTLRCDPISSHATLYWYQQALGQGPEFLTYFNYEAQPDKSGLPSDRFSAERPEGSISTLTIQRTEQRDSAMYRCASSLSRHEQFFGPGTRLTVL.

Many counts were recorded for this clonotype. V gene TRBV12-3 or TRBV12-4 combines with J gene TRBJ1-1; tentatively, D is TRBD1 (6 bases). The CDR3 is made up of 14 amino acids. V lost 7 bases to trimming and J lost 5 bases, with 17 bases between them. CDR3 in amino acids: CASTLPGGRTEAFF. The CDR3 DNA is TGTGCCAGCACCTTACCGGGGGGCCGAACTGAAGCTTTCTTT.

The V and J genes are TRBV9 and TRBJ2-7, with D possibly matching TRBD2 (5 bases). Germline V gene sequence: CDR1 SGDLS, CDR2 YYNGEE. The V end lost 3 bases, the J end lost 1 base, and 14 bases lay between the germline ends. The CDR3 runs 15 residues. Here the CDR3 DNA reads TGTGCCAGCAGCGGCGGGCCCGACTGGTCCTACGAGCAGTACTTC. Translating gives CASSGGPDWSYEQYF.

Comment on this clonotype: The junction shows a germline mismatch at one end, possibly a read error. The chain links TRBV11-1 to TRBJ1-1; D is uncertain. CDR1 SGHAT and CDR2 FQDESV come from the germline V gene (reference sequence). The CDR3 has 13 amino acids. CDR3 sequence: CASSLALADLKVF. CDR3 bases: TGTGCCAGCAGCTTGGCCCTGGCGGACTTAAAGGTCTTT.

The genes are TRBV2 and TRBJ2-3; weak D call: TRBD2 (6 bases). Germline V gives CDR1 SNHLY, CDR2 FYNNEI. Deletions cut 8 bases from V and 5 bases from J, with 20 bases between. CDR3 length equals 15 residues. The CDR3 bases are TGTGCCAGCTCCGGGGGAGGTCGGGTGATAGATACGCAGTATTTT. This codes for CASSGGGRVIDTQYF.

V and J are TRBV7-6 and TRBJ2-7; the D gene is possibly TRBD1 (5 bases). The germline gives CDR1 SGHVS, CDR2 FNYEAQ. The V end lost 0 bases, the J end lost 8 bases, and 11 bases lay between the germline ends. The CDR3 extends over 13 amino acids. The DNA of the CDR3 is TGTGCCAGCAGCTTAGCAGGCAGGGCTCAGCAGTACTTC. It codes for CASSLAGRAQQYF.

To note about this clonotype: Possible read error: a much larger clone is one base away. The V gene is TRBV5-6, the J gene TRBJ1-1; 9 bases fit TRBD1. This CDR3 spans 16 amino acids. Germline V lookup: CDR1 SGHDT, CDR2 YYEEEE. In DNA form, the CDR3 reads TGTGCCGGCAGCTTAAGCAGGACAGGGGACCCCACTGAAGCTTTCTTT. Protein sequence: CAGSLSRTGDPTEAFF.

J is TRBJ2-7 and V is TRBV6-1; D perhaps matches TRBD1 (5 bases). This CDR3 is built from 12 residues. Trimming left V 6 bases short and J 6 bases short, with 12 bases between. CDR1 MNHNS and CDR2 SASEGT come from the germline V gene. The CDR3 DNA is TGTGCCAGCAGCCTGCATAGGGGCGAGCAGTACTTC. Protein: CASSLHRGEQYF.

There are many counts of this clonotype. The chain recombines TRBV12-3 or TRBV12-4 with TRBJ1-2, with TRBD1 matching 8 bases. This CDR3 contains 15 residues. The trim removed 0 bases at V and 7 bases at J, leaving 7 bases unmatched. The CDR3 DNA reads as TGTGCCAGCAGTTTAGCGCGGACAGGGTGGACTGGCTACACCTTC. It translates to CASSLARTGWTGYTF.

The table lists this clonotype with many counts. V usage is TRBV7-9 and J usage is TRBJ1-1; D remains ambiguous. V was cut by 5 bases and J by 7 bases, with 8 bases left in between. CDR1 is SEHNR and CDR2 is FQNEAQ in the germline V gene (reference sequence). The CDR3 is 11 amino acids. CDR3 nucleotides: TGTGCCAGCAGCGTGACTCATGAAGCTTTCTTT. It specifies CASSVTHEAFF.

The J gene is TRBJ1-1, the V gene TRBV5-5; TRBD1 might be the D (5 bases). The germline V gene has CDR1 SGHKS and CDR2 YYEKEE (reference sequence). This CDR3 has 14 residues. Trimming pared 2 bases from V and 3 bases from J, leaving 11 bases between. The CDR3 DNA reads TGTGCCAGCAGCTTTGAAGGACATGACACTGAAGCTTTCTTT. As protein: CASSFEGHDTEAFF.

This clonotype was observed at least ten times. This rearrangement joins TRBV6-5 to TRBJ2-7; 8 positions agree with TRBD1. In germline, CDR1 is MNHEY, CDR2 SVGAGI. The CDR3 is 13 amino acids. With V trimmed by 6 bases and J by 5 bases, 6 bases remained unmatched. CDR3 coding DNA: TGTGCCAGCAGGTCAGGGGGCATAGACGAGCAGTACTTC. Its protein product is CASRSGGIDEQYF.

In its sample, this clonotype was seen many times. The chain has TRBV5-8 and TRBJ1-6; a weak D match, TRBD1 (6 bases). Germline CDR1 and CDR2: SGHTS and YDEGEE. V lost 0 bases and J 8 bases, leaving 18 bases between the germline ends. The CDR3 sequence is 17 residues long. This chain's CDR3 is CASSLGEGEQGDSPLHF. In DNA form, the CDR3 reads TGTGCCAGCAGCTTGGGGGAGGGGGAACAGGGAGATTCACCCCTCCACTTT.

The V call is TRBV20-1, the J call TRBJ1-5, with 7 bases lining up with TRBD1. Germline CDR1 DFQATT, CDR2 SNEGSKA (reference sequence). The CDR3 extends over 13 amino acids. Germline trimming cut 5 bases from V and 3 bases from J; bases unmatched to any gene: 4. The CDR3 DNA is TGCAGTGCTTCGCAGGGGGTCAATCAGCCCCAGCATTTT. Its protein is CSASQGVNQPQHF.

The chain combines TRBV24-1 with TRBJ1-2; D perhaps matches TRBD1 (5 bases). Germline CDR1 and CDR2: KGHDR and SFDVKD. The CDR3 totals 14 residues. V was cut by 4 bases and J by 4 bases, with 12 bases left in between. The CDR3 reads CATSEGGSFYGYTF. CDR3 in DNA: TGTGCCACCAGTGAGGGGGGGTCCTTCTATGGCTACACCTTC.

This sequence joins TRBV6-1 and TRBJ2-2, with D possibly being TRBD2 (7 bases). The CDR3 has 15 residues. Per germline, CDR1 MNHNS and CDR2 SASEGT. Between the trimmed V and J ends, which lost 6 bases and 3 bases, there was a span of 14 bases. Here the CDR3 reads CASRSGGGHTGELFF. CDR3 in DNA: TGTGCCAGCAGGTCGGGCGGGGGCCACACCGGGGAGCTGTTTTTT.

Turning to this clonotype: A read error is likely, as this CDR3 ends without the conserved phenylalanine or tryptophan. The chain carries TRBV10-2 and TRBJ2-7; TRBD1 matches 10 bases. Germline V lookup: CDR1 WSHSY, CDR2 SAAADI. The length of the CDR3 is 14 residues. V shed 6 bases and J 2 bases; nucleotides not matched to a gene: 4. This CDR3 reads CASSVGTGAYEQYS. CDR3 nucleotide sequence: TGCGCCAGCAGCGTAGGGACAGGGGCCTACGAGCAGTACTCC.

This clonotype occurred many times. This chain links TRBV25-1 with TRBJ2-3; no firm D call. Deletions cut 6 bases from V and 2 bases from J, with 0 bases between. The CDR3 runs 10 residues. Germline CDR1 is MGHDK and CDR2 is SYGVNS. The CDR3 nucleotides read TGTGCCAGCAGCACAGATACGCAGTATTTT. Residues: CASSTDTQYF.

Comments on this clonotype: This may arise from a read error, as a much more abundant clone is one base away. V usage is TRBV6-5 and J usage is TRBJ1-1, with 7 bases aligning to TRBD1. The germline V gene encodes CDR1 MNHEY and CDR2 SVGAGI. CDR3 length: 15 residues. This chain's CDR3 is CASSYSITGATEASF. The CDR3 DNA sequence: TGTGCCAGCAGTTACTCGATCACAGGGGCCACTGAAGCTTCCTTT.

The rearrangement links TRBV6-2 or TRBV6-3 to TRBJ1-2, with 10 bases fitting TRBD1. The CDR3 has 17 amino acids. Trimming cost V 4 bases and J 0 bases; bases outside gene matches: 8. The germline gives CDR1 MNHEY, CDR2 SVGEGT. CDR3 DNA sequence: TGTGCCAGCAGTTCCCGGGACAGGGGAGAATCTAACTATGGCTACACCTTC. Protein sequence: CASSSRDRGESNYGYTF.

The rearrangement links TRBV24-1 to TRBJ2-7, with 10 positions matching TRBD1. The trim removed 3 bases at V and 6 bases at J, leaving 1 base unmatched. The length of the CDR3 is 13 residues. From germline, CDR1 is KGHDR and CDR2 SFDVKD. CDR3 nucleotide sequence: TGTGCCACCAGTGATGACAGGGGGCTCGAGCAGTACTTC. This sequence encodes CATSDDRGLEQYF.

The chain employs TRBV19 and TRBJ2-3, with D maybe TRBD1 (6 bases). V shed 2 bases and J shed 4 bases, with 7 bases lying between them. Per germline, CDR1 LNHDA and CDR2 SQIVND (reference sequence). CDR3 length: 13 amino acids. This CDR3 reads CASSIRQADTQYF. DNA of the CDR3: TGTGCCAGTAGTATACGACAGGCAGATACGCAGTATTTT.

The table lists this clonotype with a count of one. The chain recombines TRBV2 with TRBJ1-3; tentatively, D is TRBD1 (6 bases). CDR1 SNHLY and CDR2 FYNNEI come from the germline V gene. The V gene lost 4 bases and the J gene lost 5 bases, with 12 bases spanning the gap. The CDR3 runs 14 residues. The CDR3: CASSGQDSRNTIYF. The CDR3 DNA sequence: TGTGCCAGCAGTGGCCAGGACAGCCGAAACACCATATATTTT.

This clonotype has just a few counts. The chain carries TRBV10-2 and TRBJ1-1; 8 nucleotides align to TRBD1. CDR3 length: 13 residues. Germline-derived CDR1 and CDR2 are WSHSY and SAAADI. The V segment lost 6 bases and the J segment 0 bases; nucleotides outside the gene matches: 0. CDR3 bases: TGCGCCAGCAGGACAGGGGTGAACACTGAAGCTTTCTTT. Translation gives CASRTGVNTEAFF.

This clonotype was counted many times. This sequence joins TRBV7-2 and TRBJ2-7; no definite D call. Germline CDR1 reads SGHTA; CDR2 reads FQGNSA. This CDR3 contains 13 residues. Between the trimmed V and J ends, which lost 3 bases and 0 bases, there was a span of 6 bases. CDR3 amino acids: CASSFASSYEQYF. DNA for the CDR3: TGTGCCAGCAGCTTTGCTAGCTCCTACGAGCAGTACTTC.

This clonotype was seen repeatedly, ten times or more. The DNA of the CDR3 is TGTGCCAGCAGAGGGACTAGAGAGCTAGAGACCCAGTACTTC. Protein product: CASRGTRELETQYF. This chain links TRBV12-3 or TRBV12-4 with TRBJ2-5; 8 bases agree with TRBD2. The trim removed 6 bases at V and 4 bases at J, leaving 7 bases unmatched. The CDR3 has 14 residues.